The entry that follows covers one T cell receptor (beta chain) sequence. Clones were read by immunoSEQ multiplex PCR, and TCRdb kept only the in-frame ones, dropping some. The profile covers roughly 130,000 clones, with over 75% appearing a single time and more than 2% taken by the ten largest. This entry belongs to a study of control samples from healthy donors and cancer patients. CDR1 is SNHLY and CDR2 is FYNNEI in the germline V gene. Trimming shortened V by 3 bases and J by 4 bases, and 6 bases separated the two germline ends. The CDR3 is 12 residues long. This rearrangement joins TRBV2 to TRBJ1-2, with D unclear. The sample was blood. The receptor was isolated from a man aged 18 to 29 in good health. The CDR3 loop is CASSETVYGYTF. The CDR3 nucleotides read TGTGCCAGCAGTGAGACGGTCTATGGCTACACCTTC. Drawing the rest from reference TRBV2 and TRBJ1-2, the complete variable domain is EPEVTQTPSHQVTQMGQEVILRCVPISNHLYFYWYRQILGQKVEFLVSFYNNEISEKSEIFDDQFSVERPDGSNFTLKIRSTKLEDSAMYFCASSETVYGYTFGSGTRLTVV.